This TCR beta chain was sequenced during a study of CD8 T cells in Susac syndrome (dated by TCRdb to between 2018 and 2020). In the study overall: Of the Susac syndrome patients who were sequenced, about eight were in clinical remission while 5 or 6 had clinically active disease. At the time of blood withdrawal, Susac syndrome patients were either therapy-naive, taking corticosteroids (with some also receiving IVIg), or on IVIg alone. Repertoire sequencing was used to test whether CD8+ T cell activation and differentiation in Susac syndrome was antigen driven.

The investigation overall reported the following: The study acknowledged that relatively few individuals were included in the TCR sequencing and HLA analysis. In the CD4+ T cell repertoire of Susac syndrome patients, clonal expansion was not detected.

RNA was extracted with the RNeasy kit and roughly 0.5 to 1 ug was reverse transcribed using random hexamers. The immunoSEQ multiplex PCR assay, which covers 54 Vbeta and 13 Jbeta segments, was used to amplify TCR beta CDR3 regions. To correct PCR amplification bias, a synthetic template baseline was used for both primer optimization and computational correction. For the original study's pipeline: Reads were annotated to V, D and J genes according to IMGT and were analyzed with immunoSEQ Analyzer, with only productive sequences retained. To calculate clonality, Shannon entropy was normalized by log2 of the number of productive unique sequences and then subtracted from one. For each patient and control, public and private clones were evaluated within the 100 most prevalent clones. A clone was defined as Susac-specific if it was absent from the healthy and MS cohorts, from more than 850 published viral clones and from other ImmuneACCESS disease sequences. The public reads were reanalyzed by TCRdb: fastp trimming at Q25, MiXCR alignment, in-frame beta chains only. Rows merge per CDR3 protein into single entries with the most common DNA and genes. The V and J calls, along with clone size, are taken from TCRdb and not from the paper's own processing. This sample comprises about 140,000 distinct CDR3 sequences, nearly 97% of them detected only once. More than 0.075% of the sample is taken by the ten largest.

Concerning this clonotype itself: Its binding antigen is unknown. Qualities for individual bases were not recorded, and no much larger clone is one base off.

High-throughput TCR beta sequencing profiled peripheral blood CD8+ and CD4+ T cells from healthy donors, Susac syndrome patients and multiple sclerosis patients. The Susac syndrome patients fulfilled recently defined diagnostic criteria for either definite or probable disease. Bulk CD8+ and CD4+ T cells were purified magnetically by negative isolation, whereas CD8+ TEMRA cells were enriched by FACS. Blood was drawn into EDTA tubes, processed within 24 hours, and PBMCs were isolated by density gradient centrifugation. PBMCs intended for TCR sequencing were frozen in liquid nitrogen and were later thawed in a 37 degrees C water bath. The sorted or isolated CD4+, CD8+ and CD8+ TEMRA cells reached a purity of at least 90%. CDR1 MDHEN and CDR2 SYDVKM were looked up in the germline V gene. From its cysteine to its phenylalanine, the CDR3 spans 13 amino acids. Only the CDR3 portion is preserved as DNA: 39 bases, with reading frame beginning at the first base. V is pruned by 8 bases and J by 7 bases, leaving 5 bases of the junction without a gene match.

The receptor was derived from a human donor with Susac syndrome. The sequencing input was CD4+ T cells from PBMCs. Recombination linked TRBV28 to TRBJ2-4; TRBD1 lines up with 10 middle nucleotides. CDR3 protein: CASAGTGVNIQYF. The sequence in DNA is TGTGCCAGCGCGGGGACAGGGGTTAACATTCAGTACTTC.